This TCR beta chain was sequenced for a study of T cell responses to AZD1222 COVID-19 vaccine. TCRdb's table, derived via immunoSEQ multiplex PCR, lists solely in-frame clones and lacks some. This table holds 100,000 to 150,000 clones, around 83% found once. Germline V lookup: CDR1 SGHVS, CDR2 FQNEAQ. V was trimmed by 5 bases and J by 0 bases, leaving 14 bases between them. This CDR3 has 15 residues. Study outcomes and limitations: White British ancestry dominated among donors, who included more females, and clonal diversity was possibly underestimated. Only a handful of AZD1222 recipients, roughly 6 in all, had baseline seropositivity.

Remarks on this clone: Its antigen is undetermined.

Here the sequenced sample was peripheral blood, taken 28 days after the second AZD1222 dose. The receptor was derived from an adult who received the AZD1222 COVID-19 vaccine. The chain links TRBV7-8 to TRBJ2-7; possibly TRBD2 for D (6 bases). In DNA, the CDR3 is TGTGCCAGCAGCCGTACCGCGGGGAGCTCCTACGAGCAGTACTTC. Protein sequence: CASSRTAGSSYEQYF.